This record looks at one T cell receptor beta chain sequence and its context. Generated by immunoSEQ multiplex PCR, the TCRdb table keeps only in-frame clones and is missing some. The sample contains some 200,000 clones, about nine tenths of which appear only once. The data derive from a study of blood T cell repertoires in COVID-19. Study-wide context: Sites across the United States, Italy and Spain contributed samples from acute and convalescent COVID-19.

Germline V gene lookup returns CDR1 LNHNV and CDR2 YYDKDF (reference sequence). The junction had 8 bases not matched to a gene; V was cut back by 5 bases and J by 5 bases. The CDR3 consists of 15 residues. This sequence was found in a woman in her thirties who had recovered from COVID-19. V and J are TRBV15 and TRBJ2-1, with 8 bases that match TRBD2. Sequencing was performed on PBMCs or T cells enriched from blood (not recorded which). CDR3 nucleotides: TGTGCCACCAGCTTTGGCGGGGGGCGCCACAATGAGCAGTTCTTC. Protein product: CATSFGGGRHNEQFF.